This TCR beta chain was sequenced during a study of tumor-infiltrating lymphocytes in primary liver carcinoma. Study context: The cohort consisted of patients whose primary liver carcinoma was surgically resected. Between 4.2 and 10 cm across, the tumors were all of stage T1-T3 N0M0.

Using a constant-region primer together with ProtoScript II reverse transcriptase, TCR beta cDNA was made from roughly 520 ng of total RNA. Investigators got TCR beta libraries out of three nested multiplex PCR rounds, done with slightly modified ARM-PCR. TRBV1-TRBV30 forward and Cbeta reverse primers drove the first two approximately 11-cycle rounds. TCRdb used MiXCR to reprocess the multiplex PCR reads, holding one entry per CDR3 protein. The table includes around 330,000 distinct CDR3 sequences, 65% detected once. General study points: Significantly greater top-250-clone fractions characterized tumors relative to blood (p = 0.039).

This clonotype was counted only a few times. Its antigen is still unknown. Blood RNA originated from unsorted whole blood, with germline DNA additionally extracted. V lost 4 bases and J lost 7, with 17 bases in between. The CDR3 is made up of 14 amino acids. Germline V CDR1 and CDR2: MDHEN, SYDVKM. This sequence was found in a man in his forties or fifties with primary liver carcinoma and hepatitis B virus infection. V is TRBV28 and J is TRBJ2-7; the D is unclear. Sequencing input: peripheral blood. In nucleotides, the CDR3 is TGTGCCAGCAGTTCGGTCGATCGTAAAGGGGAGCAGTACTTC. This sequence encodes CASSSVDRKGEQYF. The complete variable domain, with remaining parts taken from reference TRBV28 and TRBJ2-7, reads DVKVTQSSRYLVKRTGEKVFLECVQDMDHENMFWYRQDPGLGLRLIYFSYDVKMKEKGDIPEGYSVSREKKERFSLILESASTNQTSMYLCASSSVDRKGEQYFGPGTRLTVT.